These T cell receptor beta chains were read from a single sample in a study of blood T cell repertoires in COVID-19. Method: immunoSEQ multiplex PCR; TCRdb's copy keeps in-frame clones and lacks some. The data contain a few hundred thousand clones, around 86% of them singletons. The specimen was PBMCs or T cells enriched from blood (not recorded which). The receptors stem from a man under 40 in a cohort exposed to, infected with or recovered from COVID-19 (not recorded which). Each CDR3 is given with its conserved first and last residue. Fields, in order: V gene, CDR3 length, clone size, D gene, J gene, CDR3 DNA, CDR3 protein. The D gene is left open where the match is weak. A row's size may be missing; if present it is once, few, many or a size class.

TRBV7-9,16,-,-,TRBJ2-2,TGTGCCAGCAGCCCCTCTGAGAGGGCCGAGACCGGGGAGCTGTTTTTT,CASSPSERAETGELFF
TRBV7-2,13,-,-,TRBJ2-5,TGTGCCAGCAGCCTTGGGCGGGGAGAGACCCAGTACTTC,CASSLGRGETQYF
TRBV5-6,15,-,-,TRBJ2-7,TGTGCCAGCAGCTTGAGCAGGGCGGGGACCTACGAGCAGTACTTC,CASSLSRAGTYEQYF
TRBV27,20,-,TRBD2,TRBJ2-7,TGTGCCAGCAGCTCAGACCTCCCCTCGGGTAGCGGGACGATACCCTACGAGCAGTACTTC,CASSSDLPSGSGTIPYEQYF
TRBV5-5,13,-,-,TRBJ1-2,TGTGCCAGCAGCTTGGCAGGAAACTATGGCTACACCTTC,CASSLAGNYGYTF
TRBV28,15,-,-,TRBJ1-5,TGTGCCAGCAGTCCATTACAGGAGAGCAATCAGCCCCAGCATTTT,CASSPLQESNQPQHF
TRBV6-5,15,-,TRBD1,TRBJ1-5,TGTGCCAGCAGAGAGGACAGGAGGGGCAATCAGCCCCAGCATTTT,CASREDRRGNQPQHF
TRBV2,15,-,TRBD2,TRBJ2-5,TGTGCCAGCAGGGGACTAGCGGGAGTTCAAGAGACCCAGTACTTC,CASRGLAGVQETQYF
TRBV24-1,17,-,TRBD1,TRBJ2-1,TGTGCCACCAGTGACACCCCCCGGGACAGGGTTCGCAATGAGCAGTTCTTC,CATSDTPRDRVRNEQFF
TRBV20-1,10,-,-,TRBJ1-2,TGCAGTGCTGAGCGGCATGGCTACACCTTC,CSAERHGYTF
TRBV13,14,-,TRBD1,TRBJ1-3,TGTGCCAGCAGCTTACAGGGGGCAGGAAACACCATATATTTT,CASSLQGAGNTIYF
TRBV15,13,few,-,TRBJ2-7,TGTGCCACCAGCAGAGGTCAGGGATTGGAGCAGTACTTC,CATSRGQGLEQYF
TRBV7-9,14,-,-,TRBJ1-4,TGTGCCAGCAGCTTAATCGTCAGGGGAGAAAAACTGTTTTTT,CASSLIVRGEKLFF
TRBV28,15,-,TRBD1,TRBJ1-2,TGTGCCAGCAAACCTCTGGACAGGGCTAACTATGGCTACACCTTC,CASKPLDRANYGYTF
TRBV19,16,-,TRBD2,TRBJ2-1,TGTGCCAGTAGTGAGTATTTGCGGGAGAGAAGAAGTGAGCAGTTCTTC,CASSEYLRERRSEQFF
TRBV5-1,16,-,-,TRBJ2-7,TGCGCCAGCAGCTTGCTCCAGGGTGTAGGTATCTACGAGCAGTACTTC,CASSLLQGVGIYEQYF
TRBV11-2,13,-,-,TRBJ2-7,TGTGCCAGCAGCCCAAACGAGGGCCTTCCGGTCCTATTC,CASSPNEGLPVLF
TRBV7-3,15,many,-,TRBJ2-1,TGTGCCAGCAGCTTAACAGGCGGGGAGTCGAATGAGCAGTTCTTC,CASSLTGGESNEQFF
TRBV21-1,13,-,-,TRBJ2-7,TGTGCCAGCACACTGCCAGCGTCCTACGAGCAGTACTTC,CASTLPASYEQYF
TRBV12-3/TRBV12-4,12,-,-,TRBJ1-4,TGTGCCAGCAGTTTGGGGCTTGAAAAACTGTTTTTT,CASSLGLEKLFF
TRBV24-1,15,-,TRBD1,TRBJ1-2,TGTGCCACCAGTGATTCTGCACAGGGGGCTCTAGGCTACACCTTC,CATSDSAQGALGYTF
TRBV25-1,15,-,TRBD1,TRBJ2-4,TGTGCCAGCAGTGACCTCGTAGGACAGGGGAACATTCAGTACTTC,CASSDLVGQGNIQYF
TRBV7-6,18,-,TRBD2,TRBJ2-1,TGTGCCAGCAGCCTACTAGCGGGAGCCATAAGCTCCTACAATGAGCAGTTCTTC,CASSLLAGAISSYNEQFF
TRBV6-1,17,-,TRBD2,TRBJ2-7,TGTGCCAGCAGTGAGGACCTAGCGGGAGGGCTCTCCTACGAGCAGTACTTC,CASSEDLAGGLSYEQYF
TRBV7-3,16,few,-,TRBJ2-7,TGTGCCAGCAGCCCCTACCCTTCTAGCACCGCCCACGAGCAGTACTTC,CASSPYPSSTAHEQYF
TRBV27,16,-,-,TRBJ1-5,TGTGCCAGCAGTTTATTGGGGGGGCCGAGCAATCAGCCCCAGCATTTT,CASSLLGGPSNQPQHF
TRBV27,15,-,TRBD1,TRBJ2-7,TGTGCCAGCGGCCTTTTGGGACAGGCCTCCTACGAGCAGTACTTC,CASGLLGQASYEQYF
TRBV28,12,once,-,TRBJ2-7,TGTGCCAGCAGTTTAGGTAGTTACGAGCAGTACTTC,CASSLGSYEQYF
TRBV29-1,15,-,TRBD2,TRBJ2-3,TGCAGCGTTGAAGGTGGTGCGGGAGGGCCAGATACGCAGTATTTT,CSVEGGAGGPDTQYF
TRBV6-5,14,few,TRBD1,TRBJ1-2,TGTGCCAGCAGTTACGGGACAGGGGCCTTGGGCTACACCTTC,CASSYGTGALGYTF
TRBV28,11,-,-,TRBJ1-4,TGTGCCACCCAGACGGAGGAAAAACTGTTTTTT,CATQTEEKLFF
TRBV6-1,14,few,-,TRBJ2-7,TGTGCCAGCAGTGAAGCGCGGGGACAGCACACGAAGTACTTC,CASSEARGQHTKYF
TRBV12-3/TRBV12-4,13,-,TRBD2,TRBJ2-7,TGTGCCAGCAGTCCGGGACTACCTGACAAGCAGTACTTC,CASSPGLPDKQYF
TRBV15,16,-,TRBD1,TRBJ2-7,TGTGCCACCAGCAGAGACGGACAGGGGAGATCCTACGAGCAGTACTTC,CATSRDGQGRSYEQYF
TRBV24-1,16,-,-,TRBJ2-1,TGTGCCACCAGTGATTTGGGAGCGGGCCGGAACAATGAGCAGTTCTTC,CATSDLGAGRNNEQFF
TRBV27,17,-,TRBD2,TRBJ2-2,TGTGCCAGCAGTTTATCAAAGACTAGCGGCCTCACCGGGGAGCTGTTTTTT,CASSLSKTSGLTGELFF
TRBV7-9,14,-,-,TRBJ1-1,TGTGCCAGCAGTTTAAGGTCCCGGCCGGAGGAAGCTTTCTTT,CASSLRSRPEEAFF
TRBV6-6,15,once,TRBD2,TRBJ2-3,TGTGCCAGCAGTCTAGCGGGAGCTAGCACAGATACGCAGTATTTT,CASSLAGASTDTQYF
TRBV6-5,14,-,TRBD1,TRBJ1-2,TGTGCCAGCAGTAAGGACAGGGCTAACTATGGCTACACCTTC,CASSKDRANYGYTF
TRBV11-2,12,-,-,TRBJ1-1,TGTGCCAGCAGCCCCCCCGGGGTGGAAGCTTTCTTT,CASSPPGVEAFF
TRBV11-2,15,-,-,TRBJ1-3,TGTGCCAGCAGCCCACTTACAGGTCTTGGAAACACCATATATTTT,CASSPLTGLGNTIYF